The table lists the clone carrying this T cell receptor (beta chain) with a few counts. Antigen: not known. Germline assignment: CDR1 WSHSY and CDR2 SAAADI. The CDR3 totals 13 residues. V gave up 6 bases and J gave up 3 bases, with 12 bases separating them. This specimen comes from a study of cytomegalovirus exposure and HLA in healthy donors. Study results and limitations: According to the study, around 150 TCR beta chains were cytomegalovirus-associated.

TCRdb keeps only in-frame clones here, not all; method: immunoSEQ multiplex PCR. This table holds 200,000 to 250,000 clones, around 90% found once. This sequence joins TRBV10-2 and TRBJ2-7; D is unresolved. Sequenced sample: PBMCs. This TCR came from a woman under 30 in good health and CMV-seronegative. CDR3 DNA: TGCGCCAGCAGCGCGACAATAGTCTACGAGCAGTACTTC. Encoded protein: CASSATIVYEQYF.